A selection of T cell receptor beta chains follows, all from one sample in a study of T cells in Graves' hyperthyroidism and ophthalmopathy. Via MiXCR, TCRdb re-called the multiplex PCR reads, giving one row per CDR3 protein. Of approximately 330,000 distinct CDR3 sequences in the sample, roughly an eighth are singletons; the top ten hold 30% to 40%. The source material was blood. The origin of the receptors is a woman aged 35 to 49 with Graves' ophthalmopathy. Both conserved end residues are part of each CDR3. Fields, in order: clone size, D gene, J gene, V gene, CDR3 protein, CDR3 DNA. D genes are given only for firm matches. Size values are once, few and many counts, or a class for expanded clones, and some rows have none.

many,TRBD1,TRBJ2-2,TRBV2,CASRENRGRGTGELFF,TGTGCCAGCAGGGAGAACAGGGGGCGCGGCACCGGGGAGCTGTTTTTT
many,TRBD1,TRBJ2-1,TRBV11-1,CASSPARDRVVEQFF,TGTGCCAGCAGCCCGGCCCGGGACAGGGTGGTTGAGCAGTTCTTC
many,TRBD1,TRBJ2-5,TRBV7-9,CASSLEGGEGPQETQYF,TGTGCCAGCAGCTTAGAAGGGGGCGAGGGGCCCCAAGAGACCCAGTACTTC
many,-,TRBJ2-3,TRBV20-1,CSARDWVGDTQYF,TGCAGTGCTAGAGATTGGGTTGGAGATACGCAGTATTTT
-,-,TRBJ1-5,TRBV28,CASSLEVRVVHQPQHF,TGTGCCAGCAGTTTAGAAGTCAGGGTAGTCCATCAGCCCCAGCATTTT
many,-,TRBJ1-1,TRBV9,CASSVDSVNTEAFF,TGTGCCAGCAGCGTAGACAGCGTGAACACTGAAGCTTTCTTT
few,-,TRBJ1-3,TRBV28,CASSPIGAAESGNTIYF,TGTGCCAGCAGCCCGATTGGGGCAGCTGAGTCTGGAAACACCATATATTTT
-,TRBD2,TRBJ2-1,TRBV7-2,CASSYKALGSGRYNEQFF,TGTGCCAGCAGCTACAAGGCGTTAGGTAGCGGGAGGTACAATGAGCAGTTCTTC
many,-,TRBJ1-2,TRBV28,CASSSFRGGIYGYTF,TGTGCCAGCAGTTCATTTAGGGGGGGGATCTATGGCTACACCTTC
few,-,TRBJ1-6,TRBV3-1,CASSQGGLPLHF,TGTGCCAGCAGCCAGGGCGGGTTACCCCTCCACTTT
-,-,TRBJ2-3,TRBV20-1,CSAAGRRGGTDTQYF,TGCAGTGCGGCCGGTCGTAGGGGTGGCACAGATACGCAGTATTTT
many,TRBD1,TRBJ1-5,TRBV12-3/TRBV12-4,CASSFGQGGAVSNQPQHF,TGTGCCAGCAGTTTCGGACAGGGAGGCGCCGTGAGCAATCAGCCCCAGCATTTT
few,-,TRBJ1-5,TRBV4-1,CASSQEGQSNQPQHF,TGCGCCAGCAGCCAAGAGGGGCAGAGTAATCAGCCCCAGCATTTT
many,-,TRBJ1-2,TRBV12-3/TRBV12-4,CASSVLPGVYGYTF,TGTGCCAGCAGTGTGCTTCCGGGAGTATATGGCTACACCTTC
many,-,TRBJ2-1,TRBV12-3/TRBV12-4,CASSSPSRGPVEQFF,TGTGCCAGCAGTTCACCGTCCAGAGGGCCGGTTGAGCAGTTCTTC
many,TRBD2,TRBJ2-1,TRBV27,CASSFFPPGLAEEVSYNEQFF,TGTGCCAGCAGTTTCTTCCCTCCGGGACTAGCGGAGGAGGTTTCCTACAATGAGCAGTTCTTC
-,TRBD1,TRBJ1-1,TRBV7-9,CASSQPRQGGFYGTETFF,TGTGCCAGCAGCCAGCCGAGACAGGGGGGCTTTTATGGCACTGAAACTTTCTTT
many,-,TRBJ2-7,TRBV28,CASSLAGRYGTGDSYEQYF,TGTGCCAGCAGTTTAGCCGGCCGCTACGGGACCGGGGATTCCTACGAGCAGTACTTC
many,TRBD1,TRBJ2-2,TRBV24-1,CATSDLGTATGELFF,TGTGCCACCAGTGATTTGGGGACAGCCACCGGGGAGCTGTTTTTT
many,-,TRBJ1-5,TRBV10-3,CAISEMAGPNQPQHF,TGTGCCATCAGTGAGATGGCAGGCCCGAATCAGCCCCAGCATTTT
many,TRBD2,TRBJ2-1,TRBV20-1,CSAWGLAGSEQFF,TGCAGTGCTTGGGGACTAGCGGGGTCCGAGCAGTTCTTC
-,-,TRBJ1-5,TRBV12-3/TRBV12-4,CAGSLVGGARQPQHF,TGTGCCGGCAGTTTAGTTGGGGGGGCTAGACAGCCCCAGCATTTT
-,-,TRBJ2-4,TRBV15,CATSRDLGGLQSIQYF,TGTGCCACCAGCAGAGATCTTGGGGGTCTCCAAAGCATTCAGTACTTC
few,-,TRBJ1-4,TRBV20-1,CSARESDTEKLFF,TGCAGTGCTAGAGAGTCGGACACTGAAAAACTGTTTTTT
few,-,TRBJ2-7,TRBV4-2,CASSPNAVSEQYF,TGTGCCAGCAGCCCCAACGCAGTTAGTGAGCAGTACTTC
many,-,TRBJ1-5,TRBV6-1,CASSPYPGLKQPQHF,TGTGCCAGCAGTCCCTATCCGGGCCTTAAGCAGCCCCAGCATTTT
-,TRBD2,TRBJ2-1,TRBV20-1,CSARDRRASGARGSNEQFF,TGCAGTGCTAGAGATCGGCGTGCTAGCGGGGCACGGGGGTCCAATGAGCAGTTCTTC
few,TRBD1,TRBJ2-2,TRBV7-9,CASSHRDRGNTGELFF,TGTGCCAGCAGCCATAGGGACAGGGGAAACACCGGGGAGCTGTTTTTT
many,-,TRBJ2-1,TRBV15,CATSGLVNEQFF,TGTGCCACCAGCGGTCTAGTCAATGAGCAGTTCTTC
many,-,TRBJ2-5,TRBV6-1,CASKPHGGRQETQYF,TGTGCCAGCAAACCCCATGGCGGGCGGCAAGAGACCCAGTACTTC
-,TRBD2,TRBJ2-1,TRBV7-9,CASSPAPSGGYNEQFF,TGTGCCAGCAGCCCCGCTCCTAGCGGAGGCTACAATGAGCAGTTCTTC
many,TRBD1,TRBJ2-5,TRBV29-1,CSVLGDRDQETQYF,TGCAGCGTTTTGGGGGACAGGGACCAAGAGACCCAGTACTTC